The rows below give T cell receptor beta chains drawn from one sample of a study of regulatory and conventional T cells in RAG deficiency. Clones were read by immunoSEQ multiplex PCR, and TCRdb kept only the in-frame ones, dropping some. Of around 29,000 clones in the sample, over 90% were seen once. Another study also made use of these data, one on regulatory T cells.

Input material: CD25- CD4+ T cells sorted from blood. Receptors were obtained from a human donor in good health. CDR3s include the opening cysteine and the closing phenylalanine or tryptophan. A D gene is named only where the DNA matches it firmly. Some rows mark clone size as missing; the rest say once, few, many or name a class of expanded clone.

V gene	D gene	clone size	J gene	CDR3 DNA	CDR3 protein
TRBV7-9	.	.	TRBJ1-2	TGTGCCAGCAGCTTAGGTTGGGCCACCCCGGACTATGGCTACACCTTC	CASSLGWATPDYGYTF
TRBV4-1	TRBD1	once	TRBJ2-7	TGCGCCAGCAGCCAAGTGATGGGACAGGTCTCAAAGCAGTACTTC	CASSQVMGQVSKQYF
TRBV5-1	TRBD2	.	TRBJ2-7	TGCGCCAGCAGCTCTCTAGCGGGGGTTACCTCCTACGAGCAGTACTTC	CASSSLAGVTSYEQYF
TRBV6-6	TRBD1	.	TRBJ2-1	TGTGCCAGCAGTTACGGACAGGGGGGCTACAATGAGCAGTTCTTC	CASSYGQGGYNEQFF
TRBV6-5	TRBD2	.	TRBJ2-5	TGTGCCAGCAGTTTGGAGCGGGGGGCCGGGGAGACCCAGTACTTC	CASSLERGAGETQYF
TRBV16	.	.	TRBJ1-3	TGTGCCAGCAGCCAATCTTGGGGGCGGGCCCGCTCTGGAAACACCATATATTTT	CASSQSWGRARSGNTIYF
TRBV7-3	TRBD1	.	TRBJ2-4	TGTGCCAGCAGCTGGCGACAGGGAAACATTCAGTACTTC	CASSWRQGNIQYF
TRBV14	.	.	TRBJ2-7	TGTGCCAGCAGCCAAGATGAGGGTCACTACGAGCAGTACTTC	CASSQDEGHYEQYF
TRBV28	TRBD2	.	TRBJ2-7	TGTGCCAGCATAGCTAGCGGGGGCTACGAGCAGTACTTC	CASIASGGYEQYF
TRBV4-1	TRBD1	.	TRBJ1-4	TGCGCCAGCAGCCTCCGGGACAGGTTTGCAACTAATGAAAAACTGTTTTTT	CASSLRDRFATNEKLFF